This entry lists 8 T cell receptor beta chains sequenced from one sample in a study of CD8 T cells in ankylosing spondylitis. Study results and caveats: Apparently characteristic of ankylosing spondylitis blood was a TCR beta motif (fewer than ten highly homologous variants).

Antigen specificity for these receptors is unknown. TCRdb reanalysed the 5' RACE reads using MiXCR and keeps one entry per CDR3 protein. Seen here are roughly 490,000 distinct CDR3 sequences, about 5.2% observed once, and the top ten hold 3% to 4.5%. The sequencing sample was made of blood, either unsorted or a sorted T cell fraction (not recorded which). All receptors come from a male donor with ankylosing spondylitis.

This clonotype was counted ten times or more. V and J are TRBV7-9 and TRBJ2-3, with 7 bases that match TRBD2. Germline CDR1 SEHNR, CDR2 FQNEAQ (reference sequence). V gave up 7 bases and J gave up 7 bases; unmatched junction bases: 14. This CDR3 is built from 15 residues. The CDR3 DNA follows: TGTGCCAGCACCCCCGCTAGCGGCAATCCGAATACGCAGTATTTT. This gives the protein CASTPASGNPNTQYF. Drawing the rest from reference TRBV7-9 and TRBJ2-3, the complete variable domain is DTGVSQNPRHKITKRGQNVTFRCDPISEHNRLYWYRQTLGQGPEFLTYFQNEAQLEKSRLLSDRFSAERPKGSFSTLEIQRTEQGDSAMYLCASTPASGNPNTQYFGPGTRLTVL.

This clonotype was detected many times. V is TRBV29-1 and J is TRBJ2-1; the D gene is possibly TRBD2 (5 bases). The CDR3 has 13 amino acids. In germline, CDR1 is SQVTM, CDR2 ANQGSEA. V dropped 4 bases and J dropped 9 bases, with 16 bases sitting between them. In DNA, the CDR3 is TGCAGCGTTGTACGACGACTACCCGGTGAGCAGTTCTTC. Amino acids: CSVVRRLPGEQFF.

At least ten counts were recorded for this clonotype. The chain couples TRBV6-1 to TRBJ2-7, with 9 bases lining up with TRBD1. The CDR3 has 13 amino acids. V lost 6 bases to trimming and J lost 3 bases; unmatched junction nucleotides: 3. Per the germline V gene, CDR1 is MNHNS and CDR2 is SASEGT. The chain's CDR3 is CASRKTGGYEQYF. Written as DNA, the CDR3 is TGTGCCAGCAGGAAGACAGGGGGCTACGAGCAGTACTTC.

This clonotype was observed many times. This rearrangement joins TRBV18 to TRBJ2-7; D remains ambiguous. V was pared by 6 bases and J by 6 bases, with 12 bases between. CDR1 and CDR2 from the germline V gene are KGHSH and LQKENI. The CDR3 length is 12 residues. CDR3 coding DNA: TGTGCCAGCTCCCCCCTGGAAGGCGAGCAGTACTTC. Its translation is CASSPLEGEQYF. The full variable domain, its missing parts supplied by reference TRBV18 and TRBJ2-7, is NAGVMQNPRHLVRRRGQEARLRCSPMKGHSHVYWYRQLPEEGLKFMVYLQKENIIDESGMPKERFSAEFPKEGPSILRIQQVVRGDSAAYFCASSPLEGEQYFGPGTRLTVT.

This clonotype was found a few times. The rearrangement links TRBV6-1 to TRBJ2-7; the D gene is possibly TRBD2 (6 bases). The CDR3 has 14 amino acids. The germline gives CDR1 MNHNS, CDR2 SASEGT. Trimming took 6 bases from V and 0 from J, leaving 12 bases between them. This CDR3 reads CASSRDFSSYEQYF. The CDR3 DNA follows: TGTGCCAGCAGCCGGGACTTCTCCTCCTACGAGCAGTACTTC.

This clonotype has only a few counts. An end of the junction does not agree with germline; a read error may underlie this. V usage is TRBV20-1 and J usage is TRBJ1-5; maybe TRBD1 (5 bases). There are 17 residues in the CDR3. The germline V gene has CDR1 DFQATT and CDR2 SNEGSKA (reference sequence). In nucleotides, the CDR3 is TGCTGTGCTAGAGCCCAGGGCCCGGGGATCGGCAATCAGCCCCAGCATTTT. This codes for CCARAQGPGIGNQPQHF.

This clonotype was detected many times. CDR3: CSAPKSGGFNEQFF. DNA of the CDR3: TGCAGCGCCCCCAAAAGCGGGGGGTTCAATGAGCAGTTCTTC. J is TRBJ2-1 and V is TRBV29-1, with 9 bases matching TRBD2. V shed 7 bases, J shed 6 bases, and the junction held 10 bases outside the gene matches. Germline CDR1 and CDR2: SQVTM and ANQGSEA. The CDR3 consists of 14 residues.

Notes on this clonotype: A much larger clone is a single base away; this may be a read error. This chain links TRBV7-6 with TRBJ1-1; D ambiguous. The V gene's germline CDR1 is SGHVS and CDR2 FNYEAQ. V was cut by 0 bases and J by 2 bases, with 4 bases left in between. The CDR3 spans 13 residues. CDR3 sequence: CASSLAINTEAFF. CDR3 in DNA: TGTGCCAGCAGCTTAGCAATTAACACTGAAGCTTTCTTT.